One sample yielded the 29 T cell receptor beta chains listed below, sequenced in a study of neurological immune-mediated disorders. The time point: longitudinal time-point 2. TCRdb used MiXCR to reprocess the 5' RACE reads, holding one entry per CDR3 protein. This table has some 87,000 distinct CDR3 sequences, 5.8% appearing once. The material sequenced was PBMCs. All receptors come from a woman aged 60 to 75 with multiple sclerosis.

This clonotype was seen many times. The V gene is TRBV7-9, the J gene TRBJ2-3; D remains unclear. The V and J ends lost 2 bases and 1 base respectively, with 7 bases between them. The CDR3 loop spans 14 amino acids. CDR1 is SEHNR and CDR2 is FQNEAQ in the germline V gene (reference sequence). CDR3 bases: TGTGCCAGCAGCTTATCGGTAGGCACAGATACGCAGTATTTT. Encoded protein: CASSLSVGTDTQYF. Complete variable domain (other parts from reference TRBV7-9 and TRBJ2-3): DTGVSQNPRHKITKRGQNVTFRCDPISEHNRLYWYRQTLGQGPEFLTYFQNEAQLEKSRLLSDRFSAERPKGSFSTLEIQRTEQGDSAMYLCASSLSVGTDTQYFGPGTRLTVL.

This clonotype was detected ten times or more. The chain has TRBV29-1 and TRBJ2-1; D gene ambiguous. The V end was cut by 0 bases, the J end by 5 bases, with 11 bases between. The CDR3 is 14 amino acids. Looked up from germline, CDR1 is SQVTM and CDR2 is ANQGSEA. CDR3 sequence (DNA): TGCAGCGTTGAAGATCCGGCAGACCACAATGAGCAGTTCTTC. Translating it yields CSVEDPADHNEQFF.

This clonotype has a count of ten or more. The V gene is TRBV5-1, the J gene TRBJ1-2; maybe TRBD1 (5 bases). Germline CDR1 is SGHRS and CDR2 is YFSETQ. The CDR3 has 14 residues. The V gene lost 0 bases and the J gene lost 4 bases, with 10 bases spanning the gap. CDR3 residues: CASSLEWGVYGYTF. The CDR3 DNA follows: TGCGCCAGCAGCTTGGAATGGGGCGTCTATGGCTACACCTTC.

The V gene is TRBV7-7, the J gene TRBJ1-1; D remains ambiguous. V was clipped by 1 base and J by 2 bases, with 5 bases between them. This CDR3 has 13 amino acids. CDR1 and CDR2 (germline): SSHAT, FNYEAQ (reference sequence). CDR3 protein: CASSLDQNTEAFF. The CDR3 DNA reads as TGTGCCAGCAGCTTAGATCAAAACACTGAAGCTTTCTTT. Full variable domain (rest looked up from reference TRBV7-7 and TRBJ1-1): GAGVSQSPRYKVTKRGQDVTLRCDPISSHATLYWYQQALGQGPEFLTYFNYEAQPDKSGLPSDRFSAERPEGSISTLTIQRTEQRDSAMYRCASSLDQNTEAFFGQGTRLTVV.

This clonotype was seen ten or more times. The gene calls are TRBV20-1 and TRBJ1-6; no reliable D call. Germline assignment: CDR1 DFQATT and CDR2 SNEGSKA (reference sequence). The CDR3 spans 14 residues. The CDR3 DNA sequence: TGCAGAGCCGATTGGTGTCGGTTAAATTCACCCCTCCACTTT. As protein: CRADWCRLNSPLHF.

This clonotype was recorded at least ten times. The rearrangement joins TRBV5-1 to TRBJ2-1; possibly TRBD1 or TRBD2 for D (5 bases each). Per the germline V gene, CDR1 is SGHRS and CDR2 is YFSETQ. Trimming took off 4 bases at V and 7 bases at J, with 12 bases between the two ends. This CDR3 comprises 13 residues. In DNA, the CDR3 is TGCGCCAGCAGCGGGGGACCAGCTAATGAGCAGTTCTTC. It codes for CASSGGPANEQFF.

The table lists this clonotype with many counts. Compared with germline, one end of the junction differs, possibly owing to a read error. The gene calls are TRBV20-1 and TRBJ1-5; no clear D. The germline gives CDR1 DFQATT, CDR2 SNEGSKA (reference sequence). The CDR3 contains 15 residues. CDR3 region: CSARGSSMGDQPQHF. CDR3 sequence (DNA): TGCAGTGCCAGAGGCAGCTCAATGGGCGATCAGCCCCAGCATTTT.

This clonotype was recorded many times. The rearrangement links TRBV27 to TRBJ1-5; D is perhaps TRBD1 (5 bases). V shed 6 bases and J shed 4 bases, with 13 bases lying between them. The CDR3 totals 14 residues. CDR1 MNHEY and CDR2 SMNVEV come from the germline V gene (reference sequence). Written as DNA, the CDR3 is TGTGCCAGCAGGGGACTGTCGGGTAATCAGCCCCAGCATTTT. Its protein product is CASRGLSGNQPQHF.

This clonotype was counted at least ten times. The CDR3 sequence is CASSPGGLAVQETQYF. CDR3 DNA: TGTGCCAGCAGCCCCGGAGGACTAGCGGTTCAAGAGACCCAGTACTTC. The J gene is TRBJ2-5, the V gene TRBV11-2; 10 nucleotides align to TRBD2. This CDR3 has 16 amino acids. Germline V gene data show CDR1 as SGHAT and CDR2 as FQNNGV. The J segment lost 2 bases and the V segment lost 5 bases, leaving 8 bases of the junction unmatched. The full variable domain, its missing parts supplied by reference TRBV11-2 and TRBJ2-5, is EAGVAQSPRYKIIEKRQSVAFWCNPISGHATLYWYQQILGQGPKLLIQFQNNGVVDDSQLPKDRFSAERLKGVDSTLKIQPAKLEDSAVYLCASSPGGLAVQETQYFGPGTRLLVL.

This clonotype came up many times. This rearrangement joins TRBV7-2 to TRBJ2-5; TRBD2 matches at 9 bases. CDR3 length: 16 residues. V shed 5 bases, J shed 2 bases, and the junction held 9 bases outside the gene matches. In germline, CDR1 is SGHTA, CDR2 FQGNSA. CDR3 nucleotide sequence: TGTGCCAGCAGCCCCCGGAGCGGGGGGACACAAGAGACCCAGTACTTC. This sequence encodes CASSPRSGGTQETQYF.

This clonotype showed up just a few times. The chain links TRBV29-1 to TRBJ2-2; 9 nucleotides line up with TRBD1. Germline V gives CDR1 SQVTM, CDR2 ANQGSEA. The CDR3 runs to 13 residues. Unmatched junction bases numbered 5, after V lost 7 bases and J lost 5 bases. CDR3 residues: CSADRGYTGELFF. For the CDR3, the DNA is TGCAGCGCGGACAGGGGCTATACCGGGGAGCTGTTTTTT.

This clonotype came up many times. The gene calls are TRBV5-1 and TRBJ2-3; D is possibly TRBD1 or TRBD2 (5 bases each). The germline CDR1 and CDR2 sequences are SGHRS and YFSETQ. Trimming cost V 0 bases and J 3 bases, with 11 bases left between them. CDR3 length: 15 amino acids. CDR3 sequence reads: CASSLEGRGTDTQYF. CDR3 nucleotide sequence: TGCGCCAGCAGCTTGGAGGGGAGAGGAACAGATACGCAGTATTTT.

This clonotype came up many times. The CDR3 DNA follows: TGTGCCAGCTCCGAAGGGCTAGCGGAGAGCACAGATACGCAGTATTTT. Its translation is CASSEGLAESTDTQYF. The gene calls are TRBV25-1 and TRBJ2-3; TRBD2 agrees at 7 bases. Germline CDR1 MGHDK, CDR2 SYGVNS. After removal of 8 bases from V and 0 bases from J, the junction contained 11 bases not matched to a gene. The CDR3 totals 16 residues.

This clonotype has a count of ten or more. The CDR3 DNA reads as TGTGCCACTATCCCGGCAGCCCATATGAACACTGAAGCTTTCTTT. This gives the protein CATIPAAHMNTEAFF. The rearrangement links TRBV6-2 or TRBV6-3 to TRBJ1-1; D unresolved. V shed 10 bases and J shed 0 bases, with 18 bases lying between them. The CDR3 has 15 amino acids. From germline, CDR1 is MNHEY and CDR2 SVGEGT.

This clonotype was recorded at least ten times. The rearrangement uses TRBV15 and TRBJ2-7, with 7 bases aligning to TRBD2. Germline CDR1 is LNHNV and CDR2 is YYDKDF (reference sequence). The CDR3 is 12 residues long. The trim removed 8 bases at V and 4 bases at J, leaving 5 bases unmatched. CDR3 sequence (DNA): TGTGCCACCGGGACCGGGGGGTACGAGCAGTACTTC. This encodes CATGTGGYEQYF.

This clonotype was observed at least ten times. This rearrangement joins TRBV5-1 to TRBJ1-2, with D unresolved. Trimming left V 4 bases short and J 2 bases short, with 15 bases between. The CDR3 consists of 15 residues. Germline V CDR1 and CDR2: SGHRS, YFSETQ. Written as DNA, the CDR3 is TGCGCCAGCAGCCCTCTGACGCCAGTGAACTATGGCTACACCTTC. Translating gives CASSPLTPVNYGYTF.

This clonotype was seen ten or more times. The V and J genes are TRBV4-2 and TRBJ1-6, with D possibly matching TRBD1 (5 bases). V was shortened by 0 bases and J by 6 bases, with 12 bases between the two germline ends. The CDR3 has 16 amino acids. CDR1 and CDR2 (germline): LGHNA, YNFKEQ. The CDR3 coding sequence is TGTGCCAGCAGCCAAGAACCGGCAGGGACTAATTCACCCCTCCACTTT. It encodes CASSQEPAGTNSPLHF.

This clonotype was seen at least ten times. The V call is TRBV4-1, the J call TRBJ2-7; no firm D call. Trimming took off 1 base at V and 4 bases at J, with 14 bases between the two ends. Germline assignment: CDR1 MGHRA and CDR2 YSYEKL. The CDR3 has 15 residues. CDR3 residues: CASSQVLTGLYEQYF. CDR3 bases: TGCGCCAGCAGCCAAGTTCTCACTGGCCTGTACGAGCAGTACTTC.

At least ten counts were recorded for this clonotype. The V and J genes are TRBV5-1 and TRBJ1-6; tentatively, D is TRBD1 (5 bases). This CDR3 is built from 13 residues. The ends were cut back, 4 bases at V and 10 bases at J, with 12 bases in the middle. Germline V CDR1 and CDR2: SGHRS, YFSETQ. The CDR3 is CASSGGRESPLHF. The CDR3 nucleotides are TGCGCCAGCAGCGGGGGAAGGGAATCACCCCTCCACTTT.

This clonotype was counted ten times or more. CDR3 in amino acids: CASRVTSGGSSYNEQFF. The CDR3 region has the DNA TGTGCCAGCAGGGTGACTAGCGGGGGGTCCTCCTACAATGAGCAGTTCTTC. The chain is built from TRBV7-2 and TRBJ2-1, with 13 bases that match TRBD2. With 6 bases clipped from V and 0 bases from J, the junction kept 5 bases outside the gene matches. CDR3 length equals 17 residues. In germline, CDR1 is SGHTA, CDR2 FQGNSA.

This clonotype showed up many times. The chain uses TRBV4-1 and TRBJ1-4, with D possibly TRBD1 on 5 matching bases. V was clipped by 3 bases and J by 8 bases, with 13 bases between them. The CDR3 is 14 residues long. Germline V gives CDR1 MGHRA, CDR2 YSYEKL. CDR3 residues: CASSQNRRYEKLFF. The CDR3 coding sequence is TGCGCCAGCAGCCAGAACAGGAGATACGAAAAACTGTTTTTT.

This clonotype appeared many times. The chain employs TRBV5-1 and TRBJ2-5; D is possibly TRBD1 or TRBD2 (5 bases each). CDR3 length equals 14 residues. The germline V and J ends were trimmed by 5 bases and 4 bases, with 15 bases remaining between them. CDR1 is SGHRS and CDR2 is YFSETQ in the germline V gene. This chain's CDR3 is CASSQGVAGETQYF. The CDR3 nucleotides are TGCGCCAGCAGTCAGGGAGTGGCTGGAGAGACCCAGTACTTC.

This clonotype came up many times. V and J are TRBV7-9 and TRBJ1-2; TRBD1 matches 7 bases. This CDR3 comprises 15 residues. In germline, CDR1 is SEHNR, CDR2 FQNEAQ (reference sequence). V gave up 1 base and J gave up 4 bases; unmatched junction bases: 6. Here the CDR3 reads CASSLVGTDVYGYTF. The DNA for the CDR3 is TGTGCCAGCAGCTTAGTTGGGACAGACGTCTATGGCTACACCTTC.

Ten or more counts support this clonotype. This rearrangement joins TRBV9 to TRBJ1-4; D unclear. In germline, CDR1 is SGDLS, CDR2 YYNGEE. This CDR3 has 15 amino acids. Between the trimmed V and J ends, which lost 3 bases and 8 bases, there was a span of 17 bases. The CDR3 region is CASSAAVGLGEKLFF. The CDR3 bases are TGTGCCAGCAGCGCCGCGGTGGGTCTAGGAGAAAAACTGTTTTTT.

This clonotype has a count of ten or more. The V call is TRBV27, the J call TRBJ2-7, with D hard to call. This CDR3 is 13 amino acids long. With 3 bases removed from V and 1 base from J, the gap between germline ends came to 7 bases. In germline, CDR1 is MNHEY, CDR2 SMNVEV (reference sequence). The CDR3: CASSFRRSYEQYF. As DNA, the CDR3 is TGTGCCAGCAGTTTCAGGCGGTCCTACGAGCAGTACTTC.

This clonotype was recorded many times. V usage is TRBV5-1 and J usage is TRBJ2-5; D uncertain. This CDR3 is built from 13 residues. V lost 1 base and J lost 7, with 11 bases in between. The V gene's germline CDR1 is SGHRS and CDR2 YFSETQ. CDR3 loop: CASSLSEVGTQYF. DNA for the CDR3: TGCGCCAGCAGCTTGTCAGAAGTGGGGACCCAGTACTTC.

This clonotype has ten or more counts. The chain has TRBV7-9 and TRBJ1-4; possible D gene TRBD1, 6 bases. Germline CDR1 is SEHNR and CDR2 is FQNEAQ (reference sequence). V shed 7 bases and J shed 3 bases, with 12 bases lying between them. The CDR3 covers 14 residues. CDR3 DNA: TGTGCCAGCAATCCAGGGGCCCCTAATGAAAAACTGTTTTTT. As protein: CASNPGAPNEKLFF.

This clonotype was found many times. This rearrangement joins TRBV20-1 to TRBJ1-4; TRBD1 agrees at 9 bases. Germline V gives CDR1 DFQATT, CDR2 SNEGSKA (reference sequence). After removal of 1 base from V and 8 bases from J, the junction contained 8 bases not matched to a gene. The CDR3 runs to 15 residues. The DNA of the CDR3 is TGCAGTGCTAGAGGTTGGGGACAGGGAGGCGAAAAACTGTTTTTT. Its translation is CSARGWGQGGEKLFF.

This clonotype was seen ten or more times. The chain links TRBV29-1 to TRBJ1-1, with D tentatively TRBD1 (6 bases). Germline V CDR1 and CDR2: SQVTM, ANQGSEA. The CDR3 sequence is 11 residues long. The V end lost 7 bases, the J end lost 4 bases, and 10 bases lay between the germline ends. The DNA of the CDR3 is TGCAGCGGGGGGCATGGCACTGAAGCTTTCTTT. Translating gives CSGGHGTEAFF.